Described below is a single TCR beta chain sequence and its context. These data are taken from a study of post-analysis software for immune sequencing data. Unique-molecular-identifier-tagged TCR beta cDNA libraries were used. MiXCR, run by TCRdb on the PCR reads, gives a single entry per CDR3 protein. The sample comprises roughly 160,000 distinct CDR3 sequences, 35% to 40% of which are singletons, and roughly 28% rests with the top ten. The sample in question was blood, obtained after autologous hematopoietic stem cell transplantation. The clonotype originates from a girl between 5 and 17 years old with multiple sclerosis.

This chain's CDR3 is CASSLVPGAPYNEQFF. The CDR3 DNA reads TGCGCCAGCAGCTTGGTCCCGGGAGCGCCCTACAATGAGCAGTTCTTC. This chain connects TRBV5-1 to TRBJ2-1; the D gene is possibly TRBD2 (6 bases). Germline V gene data show CDR1 as SGHRS and CDR2 as YFSETQ. The V end was cut by 0 bases, the J end by 2 bases, with 12 bases between. The CDR3 is 16 amino acids. The entire variable domain, with the rest obtained from reference TRBV5-1 and TRBJ2-1, is as follows: KAGVTQTPRYLIKTRGQQVTLSCSPISGHRSVSWYQQTPGQGLQFLFEYFSETQRNKGNFPGRFSGRQFSNSRSEMNVSTLELGDSALYLCASSLVPGAPYNEQFFGPGTRLTVL.